The 30 T cell receptor beta chains below all came from one sample that was sequenced in a study of blood T cells in healthy people across ages. A J-beta primer mix and a sample-barcoded 5' primer were used in a second PCR of about 7 to 11 cycles. TCRdb re-analysed the 5' RACE reads in MiXCR, keeping a single row per CDR3 protein. The sample shows hundreds of thousands of distinct CDR3 sequences, roughly 50% of them seen only once. What was sequenced was blood. The source is a man aged 25 to 40 in good health.

This chain connects TRBV28 to TRBJ2-3; D may be TRBD2 (5 bases). Germline V gene data show CDR1 as MDHEN and CDR2 as SYDVKM. CDR3 length: 16 residues. V was clipped by 5 bases and J by 3 bases, with 18 bases between them. The chain's CDR3 is CASSHSGGHSTDTQYF. The CDR3 DNA reads as TGTGCCAGCAGTCACAGCGGCGGGCATTCGACAGATACGCAGTATTTT.

The rearrangement joins TRBV7-2 to TRBJ2-3; 13 bases line up with TRBD2. This CDR3 has 17 residues. Trimming took 3 bases from V and 5 from J; bases not matched to a gene: 8. Germline V CDR1 and CDR2: SGHTA, FQGNSA. CDR3 in DNA: TGTGCCAGCAGCTTCGGACTAGCGGGAGAAATAGGAGATACGCAGTATTTT. Amino acids: CASSFGLAGEIGDTQYF.

This chain joins TRBV12-3 or TRBV12-4 and TRBJ1-2; D might be TRBD1 (6 bases). The CDR3 sequence is 15 residues long. V was clipped by 4 bases and J by 4 bases, with 16 bases between them. CDR3 in DNA: TGTGCCAGCAGTTATGCGTCGGGGGCGGGCTATGGCTACACCTTC. Protein: CASSYASGAGYGYTF.

This sequence joins TRBV12-5 and TRBJ2-5; D might be TRBD2 (5 bases). The length of the CDR3 is 15 residues. Deletions cut 1 base from V and 4 bases from J, with 13 bases between. Germline CDR1 is LGHNT and CDR2 is FRNRAP. CDR3: CASGLGTSGGETQYF. The CDR3 region has the DNA TGTGCTAGTGGTTTGGGCACGTCAGGAGGAGAGACCCAGTACTTC.

This clonotype has just a few counts. V gene TRBV29-1 combines with J gene TRBJ2-1; a possible D gene is TRBD1 (6 bases). There are 15 residues in the CDR3. CDR1 and CDR2 from the germline V gene are SQVTM and ANQGSEA. Trimming took off 5 bases at V and 1 base at J, with 15 bases between the two ends. The CDR3 is CSVFVPGESYNEQFF. The CDR3 coding sequence is TGCAGCGTTTTCGTTCCAGGGGAATCCTACAATGAGCAGTTCTTC.

The rearrangement joins TRBV6-5 to TRBJ1-2; D is perhaps TRBD1 (5 bases). The CDR3 contains 11 residues. CDR1 is MNHEY and CDR2 is SVGAGI in the germline V gene. Trimming removed 10 bases from V and 7 bases from J, with 13 bases in between. The CDR3 region is CATDGGGGYTF. CDR3 coding DNA: TGTGCCACAGATGGGGGGGGTGGCTACACCTTC.

V and J are TRBV20-1 and TRBJ1-1; weak D call: TRBD1 (5 bases). From germline, CDR1 is DFQATT and CDR2 SNEGSKA (reference sequence). V lost 6 bases to trimming and J lost 2 bases, with 13 bases between them. The CDR3 is 13 residues long. The CDR3 reads CSAKGAANTEAFF. DNA for the CDR3: TGCAGTGCCAAAGGGGCTGCAAACACTGAAGCTTTCTTT.

The rearrangement joins TRBV7-2 to TRBJ2-7, with 7 bases identical to TRBD1. Germline values: CDR1 SGHTA, CDR2 FQGNSA. J lost 8 bases, V lost 7 bases, and 8 bases had no gene match. The CDR3 is made up of 12 amino acids. CDR3: CASTETGAKQYF. CDR3 nucleotides: TGTGCCAGCACCGAAACAGGGGCTAAGCAGTACTTC.

This clonotype showed up just a few times. The chain links TRBV5-1 to TRBJ1-6, with a tentative D call TRBD1 (5 bases). Germline CDR1 is SGHRS and CDR2 is YFSETQ. The V end lost 3 bases, the J end lost 10 bases, and 17 bases lay between the germline ends. This CDR3 has 15 amino acids. This CDR3 reads CASSSLPQPGSPLHF. Here the CDR3 DNA reads TGCGCCAGCAGCTCGCTCCCTCAGCCAGGGTCACCCCTCCACTTT.

CDR3 sequence reads: CASSQSGTGGFNEQFF. In DNA, the CDR3 is TGTGCCAGCAGCCAATCCGGGACAGGGGGCTTCAATGAGCAGTTCTTC. The V and J genes are TRBV14 and TRBJ2-1; TRBD1 matches 12 bases. This CDR3 is 16 amino acids long. Germline V gives CDR1 SGHDN, CDR2 FVKESK. Unmatched junction bases numbered 5, after V lost 2 bases and J lost 6 bases. Full variable domain (outside the CDR3, taken from reference TRBV14 and TRBJ2-1): EAGVTQFPSHSVIEKGQTVTLRCDPISGHDNLYWYRRVMGKEIKFLLHFVKESKQDESGMPNNRFLAERTGGTYSTLKVQPAELEDSGVYFCASSQSGTGGFNEQFFGPGTRLTVL.

V is TRBV7-2 and J is TRBJ2-4; tentatively, D is TRBD2 (6 bases). The DNA end favors TRBJ2-7, so the J call may be wrong. Per the germline V gene, CDR1 is SGHTA and CDR2 is FQGNSA. The CDR3 consists of 15 residues. The CDR3 coding sequence is TGTGCCAGCAGCCGGACCAAACTAGCCGCCCTCGAGCAGTACTTC. Translation gives CASSRTKLAALEQYF.

The V and J genes are TRBV2 and TRBJ1-1; tentatively, D is TRBD1 (5 bases). Between the trimmed V and J ends, which lost 8 bases and 4 bases, there was a span of 14 bases. The V gene's germline CDR1 is SNHLY and CDR2 FYNNEI. This CDR3 has 13 amino acids. CDR3 in amino acids: CASGEQGITEAFF. The DNA of the CDR3 is TGTGCCAGCGGGGAGCAGGGTATCACTGAAGCTTTCTTT.

The rearrangement joins TRBV6-1 to TRBJ2-3; 7 bases are a match to TRBD2. CDR1 and CDR2 from the germline V gene are MNHNS and SASEGT. With V trimmed by 8 bases and J by 3 bases, 8 bases remained unmatched. The CDR3 is 14 amino acids. The CDR3 is CASARERLTDTQYF. The CDR3 DNA sequence: TGTGCCAGCGCGCGGGAGCGTTTGACAGATACGCAGTATTTT.

This chain uses TRBV11-1 with TRBJ2-7; 16 nucleotides align to TRBD2. Trimming took 5 bases from V and 2 from J; bases not matched to a gene: 3. CDR1 is SGHAT, CDR2 FQDESV, per germline (reference sequence). This CDR3 region has 16 residues. The CDR3 DNA sequence: TGTGCCAGCAGCCCAGGGACTAGCGGGAGGGCCTACGAGCAGTACTTC. Encoded protein: CASSPGTSGRAYEQYF.

This sequence joins TRBV21-1 and TRBJ1-5; TRBD1 was called by the table and not checked on the DNA. TRBV21-1 is a listed pseudogene. The CDR3 sequence is 19 residues long. The CDR3 sequence: CASSKEVSGIGYSNQPQHF. The CDR3 DNA follows: TGTGCCAGCAGCAAAGAAGTTTCAGGGATAGGGTATAGCAATCAGCCCCAGCATTTT.

The V call is TRBV28, the J call TRBJ2-7, with a possible D match to TRBD2 (6 bases). The J call may be wrong; the DNA end is better matched by TRBJ2-4. The CDR3 contains 14 residues. The germline CDR1 and CDR2 sequences are MDHEN and SYDVKM. Here the CDR3 reads CASSFAGLKNIQYF. For the CDR3, the DNA is TGTGCCAGCAGTTTCGCGGGACTCAAAAACATTCAGTACTTC.

The CDR3 here is CASSSGTGSGANVLTF. CDR3 sequence (DNA): TGTGCCAGCAGTTCCGGGACAGGGTCTGGGGCCAACGTCCTGACTTTC. The chain couples TRBV6-6 to TRBJ2-6, with 9 bases identical to TRBD1. J gave up 1 base and V 4 bases, and 2 bases lay outside the gene matches. Germline values: CDR1 MNHNY, CDR2 SVGAGI (reference sequence). The CDR3 length is 16 residues.

The chain is built from TRBV4-3 and TRBJ2-1, with 7 bases matching TRBD2. The V gene's germline CDR1 is LGHNA and CDR2 YSLEER. This CDR3 region has 18 residues. The J segment lost 1 base and the V segment lost 0 bases, leaving 9 bases of the junction unmatched. The CDR3 loop is CASSQDLRGSSSYNEQFF. Here the CDR3 DNA reads TGCGCCAGCAGCCAAGATCTCCGCGGGAGTAGTTCCTACAATGAGCAGTTCTTC.

This clonotype turned up a few times. The chain is built from TRBV20-1 and TRBJ2-1, with D possibly matching TRBD1 (8 bases). The CDR3 is 15 residues long. CDR1 is DFQATT, CDR2 SNEGSKA, per germline (reference sequence). The ends were cut back, 4 bases at V and 3 bases at J, with 16 bases in the middle. The CDR3 DNA sequence: TGCAGTGCTAAAGACTACAGGGGGGGCTACAATGAGCAGTTCTTC. This translates into CSAKDYRGGYNEQFF.

CDR3 residues: CASSGGRPGYTF. The CDR3 DNA reads TGTGCCAGCAGTGGGGGCCGTCCCGGCTACACCTTC. The genes are TRBV12-3 or TRBV12-4 and TRBJ1-2, with D perhaps matching TRBD1 (6 bases). This CDR3 comprises 12 residues. Deletions cut 5 bases from V and 8 bases from J, with 12 bases between.

The chain joins TRBV20-1 to TRBJ2-3, with D tentatively TRBD1 or TRBD2 (5 bases each). Trimming cost V 6 bases and J 2 bases, with 15 bases left between them. In germline, CDR1 is DFQATT, CDR2 SNEGSKA (reference sequence). This CDR3 spans 14 amino acids. The CDR3: CSAEWGGYTDTQYF. In DNA, the CDR3 is TGCAGTGCGGAATGGGGCGGGTACACAGATACGCAGTATTTT.

In its sample, this clonotype was seen a few times. CDR3 sequence (DNA): TGTGCCAGCAGCAAAGAGGGGGACAGGGCTGAAGGGACCCAGTACTTC. Translated, it gives CASSKEGDRAEGTQYF. This rearrangement joins TRBV21-1 to TRBJ2-7; the table's D call, TRBD1, has no DNA check behind it. The J call is uncertain, as TRBJ2-5 better fits the DNA end. TRBV21-1 is noted as a pseudogene. CDR3 size: 16 residues.

This chain connects TRBV29-1 to TRBJ2-6; D unclear. Trimming removed 6 bases at V and 0 bases at J, with 9 bases between. The CDR3 consists of 14 residues. CDR1 is SQVTM, CDR2 ANQGSEA, per germline. The CDR3 region has the DNA TGCAGCGTCGGACCCGACTCTGGGGCCAACGTCCTGACTTTC. Protein sequence: CSVGPDSGANVLTF.

The V call is TRBV20-1, the J call TRBJ2-1, with a possible D match to TRBD2 (7 bases). CDR1 and CDR2 from the germline V gene are DFQATT and SNEGSKA (reference sequence). The CDR3 sequence is 13 residues long. Trimming left V 3 bases short and J 3 bases short, with 9 bases between. The CDR3: CSARGGGYNEQFF. The DNA for the CDR3 is TGCAGTGCTAGGGGAGGGGGCTACAATGAGCAGTTCTTC.

The J gene is TRBJ2-3, the V gene TRBV20-1, with 8 bases lining up with TRBD1. Trimming took 5 bases from V and 7 from J; bases not matched to a gene: 11. CDR3 length: 14 amino acids. Germline assignment: CDR1 DFQATT and CDR2 SNEGSKA (reference sequence). The CDR3 region is CSAPVRTGKNTQYF. The CDR3, as DNA: TGCAGTGCTCCAGTTAGGACAGGGAAGAATACGCAGTATTTT.

This clonotype showed up many times. V and J are TRBV25-1 and TRBJ2-7; 10 bases line up with TRBD1. The V and J ends lost 4 bases and 5 bases, in that order; junction bases with no gene match: 5. CDR1 and CDR2 from the germline V gene are MGHDK and SYGVNS. The length of the CDR3 is 14 residues. The CDR3 region is CASSGDRGGDEQYF. CDR3 in DNA: TGTGCCAGCAGTGGGGACAGGGGAGGAGACGAGCAGTACTTC.

This clonotype appeared a few times. This sequence joins TRBV25-1 and TRBJ1-1; D call uncertain. V was shortened by 4 bases and J by 6 bases, with 12 bases between the two germline ends. The CDR3 totals 13 residues. Per the germline V gene, CDR1 is MGHDK and CDR2 is SYGVNS. CDR3 loop: CASSVVPWSEAFF. In DNA, the CDR3 is TGTGCCAGCAGTGTGGTTCCTTGGTCTGAAGCTTTCTTT. Together with reference TRBV25-1 and TRBJ1-1, the CDR3 gives the full variable domain: EADIYQTPRYLVIGTGKKITLECSQTMGHDKMYWYQQDPGMELHLIHYSYGVNSTEKGDLSSESTVSRIRTEHFPLTLESARPSHTSQYLCASSVVPWSEAFFGQGTRLTVV.

Here the CDR3 DNA reads TGTGCCATCAGTGAATCGGACAGGGTGAACACTGAAGCTTTCTTT. The encoded protein is CAISESDRVNTEAFF. The rearrangement joins TRBV10-3 to TRBJ1-1; 8 bases align to TRBD1. V trimming: 3 bases; J trimming: 0 bases; junction bases outside the gene matches: 3. This CDR3 has 15 residues. CDR1 is ENHRY and CDR2 is SYGVKD in the germline V gene.

This clonotype was seen only a few times. V and J are TRBV28 and TRBJ1-2, with D perhaps TRBD1 (6 bases). Germline lookup yields CDR1 MDHEN and CDR2 SYDVKM. The CDR3 runs 13 residues. Trimming took 8 bases from V and 2 from J, leaving 12 bases between them. CDR3 sequence reads: CASGLTGNYGYTF. CDR3 DNA sequence: TGTGCCAGCGGCTTGACAGGCAACTATGGCTACACCTTC.

The V call is TRBV12-3 or TRBV12-4, the J call TRBJ2-4; D gene unclear. The J call could be wrong; TRBJ2-5 is a better fit for the DNA end. The CDR3 sequence is 15 residues long. In nucleotides, the CDR3 is TGTGCCAGCAGTTCGAAGGGATCGACCTTGGAGACCCAGTACTTC. Protein sequence: CASSSKGSTLETQYF.